The 2 T cell receptor beta chains reported below all come from one sample, sequenced in a study of blood T cell repertoires in COVID-19. Produced via immunoSEQ multiplex PCR; TCRdb's table is partial and in-frame only. The data show 90,000 to 140,000 clones, approximately 76% seen once. Source material: peripheral blood. The receptors stem from a woman aged 70-85 years with acute or convalescent COVID-19.

The V call is TRBV7-8, the J call TRBJ1-5; possible D gene TRBD1, 5 bases. This CDR3 contains 16 residues. From germline, CDR1 is SGHVS and CDR2 FQNEAQ. Trimming pared 3 bases from V and 4 bases from J, leaving 16 bases between. As DNA, the CDR3 is TGTGCCAGCAGCTTTGGTAGTAGAACAGGTAATCAGCCCCAGCATTTT. Translating gives CASSFGSRTGNQPQHF. Full variable domain (rest looked up from reference TRBV7-8 and TRBJ1-5): GAGVSQSPRYKVAKRGQDVALRCDPISGHVSLFWYQQALGQGPEFLTYFQNEAQLDKSGLPSDRFFAERPEGSVSTLKIQRTQQEDSAVYLCASSFGSRTGNQPQHFGDGTRLSIL.

The rearrangement links TRBV14 to TRBJ2-5; D is perhaps TRBD2 (5 bases). Germline CDR1 reads SGHDN; CDR2 reads FVKESK. V was cut by 4 bases and J by 7 bases, with 13 bases left in between. The CDR3 totals 13 residues. The CDR3 region has the DNA TGTGCCAGCAGCCCCACTAGAACTGGGACCCAGTACTTC. This encodes CASSPTRTGTQYF.